This entry concerns a single TCR beta chain. The entry originates in a study of OX40 agonist ivuxolimab in advanced cancers. Overall study context: A male proportion of approximately 83% was recorded, with mean age approximately 57 years and range roughly 23 to 79.

At baseline, cycle 4 day 1, and cycle 7 day 1, blood was sampled. Method: immunoSEQ multiplex PCR; TCRdb's copy keeps in-frame clones and lacks some. Of about 75,000 clones detected, roughly nine tenths appear once; the ten largest clones hold 1.3%. The CDR3 loop spans 19 amino acids. Germline loops: CDR1 MRHNA, CDR2 SNTAGT. Trimming cost V 0 bases and J 0 bases, with 18 bases left between them. The chain employs TRBV6-4 and TRBJ1-3; possibly TRBD1 for D (6 bases). Sequences were derived from CD4+ or CD8+ T cells sorted from blood, sampled in a trial of the OX40 agonist ivuxolimab. This receptor was identified in an adult with an advanced solid tumor such as melanoma, head and neck, liver or kidney cancer. The CDR3 coding sequence is TGTGCCAGCAGTGACTCGTTGGGGGGCTCTTTATGCTCTGGAAACACCATATATTTT. It yields the protein CASSDSLGGSLCSGNTIYF.